This T cell receptor (beta chain) came from a study of PD-1 blockade in mismatch repair-deficient tumors. General observations from the study: Tumor-resident clones, often absent from pretreatment blood, expanded after pembrolizumab and then contracted.

Produced via immunoSEQ multiplex PCR; TCRdb's table is partial and in-frame only. The data hold around 100,000 clones, with about 83% observed a single time. Germline V gene data show CDR1 as LNHDA and CDR2 as SQIVND (reference sequence). The CDR3 sequence is 15 residues long. The ends lost 5 bases at V and 1 base at J; junction bases unmatched: 5. Comments on this clone: The target antigen is unknown.

All patients were mismatch repair deficient, assessed by either PCR or immunohistochemistry. The TCR-sequenced patients were a few responders to pembrolizumab. Material: peripheral blood, obtained roughly 60 weeks after starting pembrolizumab. This receptor was identified in an adult with mismatch repair-deficient cancer. V and J are TRBV19 and TRBJ2-3; TRBD1 matches 8 bases. The CDR3 DNA reads TGTGCCAGTAGTCCAGGGGGCGCGGGCACAGATACGCAGTATTTT. It codes for CASSPGGAGTDTQYF.